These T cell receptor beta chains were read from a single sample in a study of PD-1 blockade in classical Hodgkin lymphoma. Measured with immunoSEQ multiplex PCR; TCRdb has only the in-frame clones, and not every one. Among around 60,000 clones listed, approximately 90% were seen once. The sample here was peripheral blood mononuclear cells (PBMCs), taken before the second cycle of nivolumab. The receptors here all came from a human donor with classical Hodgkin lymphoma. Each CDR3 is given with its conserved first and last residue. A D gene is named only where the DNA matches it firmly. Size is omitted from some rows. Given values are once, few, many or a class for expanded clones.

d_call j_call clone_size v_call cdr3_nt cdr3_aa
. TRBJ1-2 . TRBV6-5 TGTGCCAGCAGTGCGGCGAGCTTCTATGGCTACACCTTC CASSAASFYGYTF
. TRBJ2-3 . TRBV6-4 TGTGCCAGCAGTGACTCAGTACGCACAGATACGCAGTATTTT CASSDSVRTDTQYF
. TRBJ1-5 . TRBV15 TGTGCCACCAGCCGGACGTGGGATCAGCCCCAGCATTTT CATSRTWDQPQHF
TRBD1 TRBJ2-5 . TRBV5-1 TGCGCCAGCAGCTTGTCTACGGGACAGGGGTTCGGGGAGACCCAGTACTTC CASSLSTGQGFGETQYF
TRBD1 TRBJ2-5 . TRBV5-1 TGCGCCAGCAGGGAACTCGGACAGGCCCAAGAGACCCAGTACTTC CASRELGQAQETQYF
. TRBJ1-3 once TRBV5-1 TGCGCCAGCAGCTTGGAGGGTGGGCCTGGAAACACCATATATTTT CASSLEGGPGNTIYF
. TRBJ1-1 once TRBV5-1 TGCGCCAGCAGCTTGGCCACGGGGAACACTGAAGCTTTCTTT CASSLATGNTEAFF
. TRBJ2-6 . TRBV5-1 TGCGCCAGCAGCCCGGCTGGGGCCAACGTCCTGACTTTC CASSPAGANVLTF
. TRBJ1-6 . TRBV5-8 TGTGCCAGCAGCTTGGTGACCGGGTTGCCCCTCCACTTT CASSLVTGLPLHF
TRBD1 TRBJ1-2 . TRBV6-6 TGTGCCAGCAGTTCAGAATCCAGGACAGGGTATGGCTACACCTTC CASSSESRTGYGYTF
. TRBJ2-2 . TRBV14 TGTGCCAGCAGCCAAGATTGGTCACGAGGCACCGGGGAGCTGTTTTTT CASSQDWSRGTGELFF
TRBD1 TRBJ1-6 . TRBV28 TGTGCCAGCAGGCAGATCCAGGGGGCAGTCTCCTATAATTCACCCCTCCACTTT CASRQIQGAVSYNSPLHF
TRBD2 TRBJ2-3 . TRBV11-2 TGTGCCAGCGAGGGGCGAACGGTGGGGGGGACAGATACGCAGTATTTT CASEGRTVGGTDTQYF
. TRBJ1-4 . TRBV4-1 TGCGCCAGCAGCCCGTCTGGGGGGGGTTCCCAGGGGGAAAAACTGTTTTTT CASSPSGGGSQGEKLFF
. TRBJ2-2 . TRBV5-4 TGTGCCAGCAGCTTGGCGGCCCTTCAGCCCGGGGAGCTGTTTTTT CASSLAALQPGELFF
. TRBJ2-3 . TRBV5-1 TGCGCCAGCAGCGTCAAGGGGGATACGCAGTATTTT CASSVKGDTQYF
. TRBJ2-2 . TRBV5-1 TGCGCCAGCAGCTTAGTACAGGGGAACACCGGGGAGCTGTTTTTT CASSLVQGNTGELFF
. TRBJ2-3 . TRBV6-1 TGTGCCAGCAGTGCCGTAGGGCATAGCACAGATACGCAGTATTTT CASSAVGHSTDTQYF
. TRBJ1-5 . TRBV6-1 TGTGCCAGCAGTGAATTTCGGGGAGTAAATCAGCCCCAGCATTTT CASSEFRGVNQPQHF
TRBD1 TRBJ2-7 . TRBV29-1 TGCAGCGTTGAACGGGCCGGACAGGAGAGATACGAGCAGTACTTC CSVERAGQERYEQYF
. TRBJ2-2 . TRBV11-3 TGTGCCAGCAGCCCATTTAGCACCGGGGAGCTGTTTTTT CASSPFSTGELFF
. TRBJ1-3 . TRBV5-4 TGTGCCAGCAGCACCCAGGGAATGGACACCATATATTTT CASSTQGMDTIYF
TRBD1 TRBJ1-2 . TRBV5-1 TGCGCCAGCAGCTTACCCTTGACAGGGACCAACTATGGCTACACCTTC CASSLPLTGTNYGYTF